Sequencing of this TCR beta chain was carried out in a study of fetal regulatory T cell absence and autoimmunity. Sequenced by immunoSEQ multiplex PCR; TCRdb stores in-frame clones only, minus some. The sample holds 46,000 or so clones, about 80% seen once. Study results and caveats: In IPEX syndrome, oligoclonal enrichment was read as supporting prenatal antigen-driven autoimmunity in the pancreas. Compared with cord blood, pancreas showed oligoclonal TCR enrichment, some clones over 80-fold. Cord blood and pancreas showed broadly similar TRB gene family usage.

On this clone: No antigen is known for it.

This CDR3 has 13 amino acids. CDR1 is GTSNPN and CDR2 is SVGIG in the germline V gene (reference sequence). V lost 2 bases and J lost 6; bases outside the gene matches: 7. The rearrangement uses TRBV30 and TRBJ2-7, with 7 bases fitting TRBD1. The specimen was cord blood. The TCR originated in a newborn boy with IPEX syndrome. DNA of the CDR3: TGTGCCTGGAGTAACCAGGGGGTCGGCGAGCAGTACTTC. Translation: CAWSNQGVGEQYF.